This T cell receptor beta chain was recovered during a study of technical replicates of blood from a few donors. J gave up 2 bases and V 3 bases, and 0 bases lay outside the gene matches. This CDR3 has 15 amino acids. Per germline, CDR1 MGHRA and CDR2 YSYEKL. Here immunoSEQ multiplex PCR was the method, and the copy in TCRdb shows in-frame clones only, minus some. The sample gives over 85,000 clones, over 85% of which show up once; 0.33% is in the top ten. The receptor was isolated from a human donor in good health. The sample was T cells isolated from PBMCs. The chain employs TRBV4-1 and TRBJ2-7, with 14 bases lining up with TRBD2. The CDR3 sequence: CASSQTSGRAYEQYF. The CDR3 nucleotides read TGCGCCAGCAGCCAGACTAGCGGGAGGGCCTACGAGCAGTACTTC.